Below are 10 T cell receptor beta chains sequenced from a single sample in a study of blood T cell repertoires in COVID-19. Profiling relied on immunoSEQ multiplex PCR, and the TCRdb table lists in-frame clones only, not all of them. The table has approximately 180,000 clones, roughly 81% seen once. The sample consisted of peripheral blood. The receptors here all came from a woman older than 75 with COVID-19, enrolled during active disease.

This chain joins TRBV19 and TRBJ2-7, with D possibly being TRBD2 (6 bases). The CDR3 totals 14 residues. CDR1 LNHDA and CDR2 SQIVND come from the germline V gene (reference sequence). The germline V and J ends were trimmed by 3 bases and 1 base, with 10 bases remaining between them. This chain's CDR3 is CASSMWLASYEQYF. In nucleotides, the CDR3 is TGTGCCAGTAGTATGTGGCTAGCGTCCTACGAGCAGTACTTC.

This chain links TRBV6-5 with TRBJ1-1, with 8 bases fitting TRBD1. V shed 5 bases and J 4 bases; nucleotides not matched to a gene: 9. Germline assignment: CDR1 MNHEY and CDR2 SVGAGI. This CDR3 is 15 amino acids long. CDR3 in amino acids: CASSPPTGEGTEAFF. The CDR3 bases are TGTGCCAGCAGTCCGCCGACAGGGGAGGGCACTGAAGCTTTCTTT.

The V call is TRBV6-6, the J call TRBJ2-3, with 9 nucleotides matching TRBD2. Germline V gene lookup returns CDR1 MNHNY and CDR2 SVGAGI (reference sequence). The junction had 11 bases not matched to a gene; V was cut back by 6 bases and J by 7 bases. The CDR3 spans 15 residues. The CDR3 loop reads CASSPPSGGTNTQYF. The CDR3 coding sequence is TGTGCCAGCAGCCCCCCCAGCGGGGGGACAAATACGCAGTATTTT.

This chain connects TRBV2 to TRBJ2-3, with TRBD2 matching over 7 bases. In germline, CDR1 is SNHLY, CDR2 FYNNEI. The CDR3 consists of 15 residues. The junction had 6 bases not matched to a gene; V was cut back by 6 bases and J by 0 bases. For the CDR3, the DNA is TGTGCCAGCAGGACTAGCCCCTATAGCACAGATACGCAGTATTTT. Its protein product is CASRTSPYSTDTQYF.

This chain links TRBV6-5 with TRBJ2-6; D is undetermined. V lost 0 bases, J lost 4 bases, and 10 bases lay in between. The CDR3 is 16 residues long. Per the germline V gene, CDR1 is MNHEY and CDR2 is SVGAGI. The CDR3 DNA is TGTGCCAGCAGTTACTCGACACCCGACGGGGCCAACGTCCTGACTTTC. It translates to CASSYSTPDGANVLTF.

The chain is built from TRBV10-3 and TRBJ2-1; TRBD2 aligns across 10 bases. CDR1 and CDR2 (germline): ENHRY, SYGVKD. The ends lost 2 bases at V and 2 bases at J; junction bases unmatched: 0. CDR3 length equals 15 residues. The CDR3 loop is CAISETSGAYNEQFF. The CDR3 region has the DNA TGTGCCATCAGTGAGACTAGCGGGGCCTACAATGAGCAGTTCTTC.

The chain carries TRBV15 and TRBJ2-1; TRBD2 aligns across 9 bases. The CDR3 loop spans 14 amino acids. Trimming took 1 base from V and 6 from J; bases not matched to a gene: 1. Germline V gene data show CDR1 as LNHNV and CDR2 as YYDKDF (reference sequence). Here the CDR3 DNA reads TGTGCCACCAGCAGAGCGACTAGCGGCAATGAGCAGTTCTTC. Encoded protein: CATSRATSGNEQFF.

Only a few counts were recorded for this clone. The chain couples TRBV15 to TRBJ1-4, with D maybe TRBD1 (5 bases). CDR3 length: 18 amino acids. The V gene's germline CDR1 is LNHNV and CDR2 YYDKDF (reference sequence). Trimming removed 0 bases from V and 6 bases from J, with 20 bases in between. The CDR3 is CATSRDRGQGYGDEKLFF. As DNA, the CDR3 is TGTGCCACCAGCAGAGATAGAGGCCAGGGTTATGGAGATGAAAAACTGTTTTTT.

The chain carries TRBV7-2 and TRBJ2-6; 10 bases are shared with TRBD1. Per germline, CDR1 SGHTA and CDR2 FQGNSA. V lost 6 bases and J lost 12; bases outside the gene matches: 5. This CDR3 contains 13 residues. CDR3 amino acids: CASSSGQGTVLTF. CDR3 nucleotide sequence: TGTGCCAGCAGTTCGGGACAGGGGACCGTCCTGACTTTC.

The chain has TRBV24-1 and TRBJ2-3; D possibly corresponds to TRBD1 (6 bases). The V end was cut by 2 bases, the J end by 0 bases, with 14 bases between. Germline assignment: CDR1 KGHDR and CDR2 SFDVKD. This CDR3 contains 17 residues. DNA for the CDR3: TGTGCCACCAGTGATTATCAGGGGAGCCTTAGCACAGATACGCAGTATTTT. The encoded protein is CATSDYQGSLSTDTQYF.